This T cell receptor beta chain was sequenced for a study of blood T cell repertoires in COVID-19 (dated by TCRdb to the early 2020s). With regard to the full study: Samples from collaborators originated in the United States, Italy and Spain and spanned both the acute and convalescent phases of COVID-19. The sample metadata nearly always contained a de-identified subject ID, COVID-19 status, age in years and sex. Where HLA class I and class II types were available, the types were taken from metadata supplied by the sample provider, not from assay-based typing. The dataset comprised deeply sampled blood TCRbeta repertoires from subjects exposed to, actively infected with, or recovered from COVID-19. The samples were drawn from two sources: the first 160 participants of the ongoing ImmuneRACE study, and fewer than 1,500 subjects contributed by 6 global collaborators. The material from the prospective study consisted of cDNA or gDNA derived from T cells, B-cell-depleted T cells, or PBMCs. The repertoires were released in a freely available public database intended as a resource for research on the immune response to SARS-CoV-2.

From the cysteine up to the phenylalanine, the CDR3 has a length of 14 residues. The retained sequence is limited to the CDR3, 42 bases, with the frame set at the first base. The germline V gene (reference sequence) gives CDR1 as MNHEY and CDR2 as SMNVEV. Deletion took 3 bases off V and 5 bases off J, with a span of 10 bases between the germline ends. Summary of the overall study and its limitations: The quantity of clinical and demographic metadata differed by source and by participant and was supplied without curation.

TCRbeta CDR3 regions were amplified from genomic DNA by means of the immunoSEQ Assay, a bias-controlled multiplex PCR. In the source study's methods: Nucleated cell counts per sample were estimated from amplification of reference gene primers within the assay. To quantify the absolute abundance of each unique TCRbeta CDR3 rearrangement, sequence reads were collapsed and filtered. For each sample, productive Simpson clonality was calculated as the square root of Simpson's diversity index across productive rearrangements. TCRdb limited this immuneACCESS table to in-frame rearrangements with V and J called. A share of clones is missing; checked studies link under half to unresolved V genes, and the rest is unexplained. Clone size and the V and J calls come from that table; the DNA yielded D and trimming. This sample has about 230,000 clones in its table, and nearly 90% of those were observed once. Over 9.5% of the sample belongs to the ten largest clones.

About this clone: Which antigen it targets is not known. No per-base quality is available; no much larger clone lies one base away.

A second Seattle source provided samples from volunteer blood donors who had recovered from COVID-19. Collaborating institutions collected whole blood in K2EDTA tubes following their own protocols. For TCRbeta analysis, collaborators shipped samples in one of three forms: frozen whole blood, isolated PBMCs, or DNA extracted from either of those sample types. Recombination connected TRBV27 to TRBJ1-4; the best D guess is TRBD1, with 6 bases matching. Material: peripheral blood. The clonotype was recovered from a woman between 18 and 29 years old who had recovered from COVID-19. The CDR3 has the sequence CASSFQGKNEKLFF. The DNA sequence is as follows: TGTGCCAGCAGTTTCCAGGGGAAAAATGAAAAACTGTTTTTT.